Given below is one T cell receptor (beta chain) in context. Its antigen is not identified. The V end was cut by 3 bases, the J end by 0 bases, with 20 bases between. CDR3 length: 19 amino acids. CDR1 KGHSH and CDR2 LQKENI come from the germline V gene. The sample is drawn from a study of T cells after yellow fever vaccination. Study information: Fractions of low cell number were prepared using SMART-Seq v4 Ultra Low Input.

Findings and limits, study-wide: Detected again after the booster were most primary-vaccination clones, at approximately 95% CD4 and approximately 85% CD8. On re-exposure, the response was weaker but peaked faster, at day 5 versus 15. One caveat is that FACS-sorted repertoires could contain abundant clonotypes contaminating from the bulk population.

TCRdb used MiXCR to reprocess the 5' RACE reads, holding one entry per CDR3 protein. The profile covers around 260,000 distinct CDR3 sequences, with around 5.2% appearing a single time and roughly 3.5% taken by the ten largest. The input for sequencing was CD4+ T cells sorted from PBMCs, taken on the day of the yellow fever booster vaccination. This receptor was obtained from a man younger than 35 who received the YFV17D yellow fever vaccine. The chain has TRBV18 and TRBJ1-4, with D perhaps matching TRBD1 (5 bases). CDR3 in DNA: TGTGCCAGCTCACCGGGGCCCACAGGACGGGGGTCAACTAATGAAAAACTGTTTTTT. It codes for CASSPGPTGRGSTNEKLFF.